The rows below give T cell receptor beta chains drawn from one sample of a study of memory CD4+ T cells and cytomegalovirus serostatus. Sequencing used immunoSEQ multiplex PCR; TCRdb keeps in-frame clones, though not all of them. The data hold under 50,000 clones, with around 80% observed a single time. Sequencing was performed on memory CD4+ T cells from blood. The source of these receptors is an adult in good health and CMV-seropositive. The CDR3 runs from the conserved cysteine through the conserved F or W. D genes are given only for firm matches. Only some rows state a clone size, as once, few, many or a class for expanded clones.

v_gene	j_gene	d_gene	abundance	CDR3nt	CDR3aa
TRBV9	TRBJ2-7	TRBD2	NA	TGTGCCAGCAGCGCACGGGGGGGGAACTACGAGCAGTACTTC	CASSARGGNYEQYF
TRBV11-1	TRBJ2-1	TRBD2	NA	TGTGCCAGCAGGGTTAGCGGGGGAGGTTACAATGAGCAGTTCTTC	CASRVSGGGYNEQFF
TRBV28	TRBJ1-3	TRBD1	few	TGTGCCAGCACCTCCCGACAGGGAAGAAACACCATATATTTT	CASTSRQGRNTIYF
TRBV2	TRBJ1-1	TRBD1	NA	TGTGCCAGCAGTGACACAGGGGGGACTGAAGCTTTCTTT	CASSDTGGTEAFF
TRBV6-6	TRBJ1-2	NA	NA	TGTGCCAGCGGTCGGGGGGGAGTTAGCTATGGCTACACCTTC	CASGRGGVSYGYTF
TRBV5-1	TRBJ2-5	TRBD1	NA	TGCGCCAGCAGCTTGGGATGGACAAAATTACAGGGGACCCGCCAAGAGACCCAGTACTTC	CASSLGWTKLQGTRQETQYF
TRBV19	TRBJ1-2	NA	NA	TGTGCCAGTAGTGGGAAGGGGACACGGGACTATGGCTACACCTTC	CASSGKGTRDYGYTF
TRBV11-3	TRBJ2-2	NA	NA	TGTGCCAGCAGCTTACGCTTGCCGGGACAGAACACCGGGGAGCTGTTTTTT	CASSLRLPGQNTGELFF
TRBV9	TRBJ2-5	TRBD1	NA	TGTGCCAGCAGCCCCGGACAGGGCAGAGAGACCCAGTACTTC	CASSPGQGRETQYF
TRBV11-1	TRBJ1-2	NA	NA	TGTGCCAGCAGCTTAGGAGCGGCGGGTGGCTACACCTTC	CASSLGAAGGYTF
TRBV7-8	TRBJ2-2	TRBD2	NA	TGTGCCAGCAGATATATTGGGACTAGCGGGGTCGGGGAGCTGTTTTTT	CASRYIGTSGVGELFF
TRBV7-2	TRBJ1-1	TRBD1	NA	TGTGCCAGCAGCTTAAATAGTCCGGGGACAGGGTCCCTTTTCTTT	CASSLNSPGTGSLFF
TRBV6-5	TRBJ2-5	TRBD2	once	TGTGCCAGCAGTTACTCGCCCGGGACTACTGAGACCCAGTACTTC	CASSYSPGTTETQYF
TRBV6-6	TRBJ1-2	TRBD1	NA	TGTGCCAGCAGTTGGGACAGTTATACCTATGGCTACACCTTC	CASSWDSYTYGYTF